These 15 T cell receptor beta chains were sequenced from one sample in a study of blood T cells in healthy people across ages. A second PCR, run for roughly 7 to 11 cycles, used a sample-barcoded 5' primer plus a J-beta primer mix. TCRdb re-called the 5' RACE reads through MiXCR, storing one row per CDR3 protein. The sample records 550,000 to 750,000 distinct CDR3 sequences, about 21% being singletons. The sample comprised blood. Every receptor here comes from a man between 65 and 79 years old in good health.

The V and J genes are TRBV7-2 and TRBJ2-7; D is possibly TRBD2 (6 bases). The CDR3 is made up of 14 amino acids. Germline lookup yields CDR1 SGHTA and CDR2 FQGNSA. With 5 bases removed from V and 3 bases from J, the gap between germline ends came to 14 bases. The CDR3, as DNA: TGTGCCAGCAGCCCAGGAGGGCTGGTCTACGAGCAGTACTTC. This translates into CASSPGGLVYEQYF.

The chain links TRBV5-1 to TRBJ1-1; D might be TRBD1 (6 bases). Deletions cut 0 bases from V and 2 bases from J, with 8 bases between. Germline-derived CDR1 and CDR2 are SGHRS and YFSETQ. The CDR3 has 14 residues. CDR3 amino acids: CASSLAGDNTEAFF. The CDR3 DNA sequence: TGCGCCAGCAGCTTGGCAGGGGACAACACTGAAGCTTTCTTT.

As concerns this clonotype: One base away lies a much larger clone, so this may be a sequencing read error. This sequence joins TRBV27 and TRBJ2-3, with 10 bases matching TRBD2. This CDR3 is built from 15 residues. CDR1 and CDR2 from the germline V gene are MNHEY and SMNVEV (reference sequence). As DNA, the CDR3 is TGTACCAGCGTTGGGCTAGCGGGAGTAACAGATACGCAGTATTTT. Its translation is CTSVGLAGVTDTQYF.

This clonotype was seen a few times. The chain combines TRBV19 with TRBJ1-2; D ambiguous. Germline loops: CDR1 LNHDA, CDR2 SQIVND (reference sequence). CDR3 length: 17 residues. Deletions cut 10 bases from V and 2 bases from J, with 26 bases between. In nucleotides, the CDR3 is TGTGCCACAGGCGATCCGACTGGGAGACACCCCAACTATGGCTACACCTTC. The encoded protein is CATGDPTGRHPNYGYTF.

This clonotype was detected only a few times. J is TRBJ2-3 and V is TRBV7-8, with 10 bases fitting TRBD2. CDR3 length equals 16 residues. The V gene's germline CDR1 is SGHVS and CDR2 FQNEAQ. J was trimmed by 2 bases and V by 3 bases; bases with no gene match: 5. This CDR3 is CASSLTSGSLTDTQYF. In nucleotides, the CDR3 is TGTGCCAGCAGCTTGACTAGCGGGTCACTCACAGATACGCAGTATTTT.

V usage is TRBV12-3 or TRBV12-4 and J usage is TRBJ1-2; no reliable D call. Trimming stripped 4 bases from V and 4 bases from J, with 13 bases between. This CDR3 is built from 14 residues. The chain's CDR3 is CASSSKEDSYGYTF. The CDR3, as DNA: TGTGCCAGCAGTTCGAAGGAGGATTCCTATGGCTACACCTTC.

This clonotype occurred a few times. The chain is built from TRBV19 and TRBJ2-5; 10 bases agree with TRBD1. The DNA end is more similar to TRBJ2-7, so the J call may be wrong. Per the germline V gene, CDR1 is LNHDA and CDR2 is SQIVND (reference sequence). CDR3 size: 14 residues. This CDR3 reads CASSKDRGLYEQYF. The CDR3 region has the DNA TGTGCCAGTAGTAAAGACAGGGGGCTCTACGAGCAGTACTTC.

The J gene is TRBJ2-4, the V gene TRBV2; weak D call: TRBD1 (7 bases). V shed 5 bases and J shed 4 bases, with 24 bases lying between them. Germline CDR1 and CDR2: SNHLY and FYNNEI. The CDR3 loop spans 18 amino acids. Here the CDR3 DNA reads TGTGCCAGCAGTCCGGACAGGCCCGGGGGTAAAAGGAAAAACATTCAGTACTTC. Its translation is CASSPDRPGGKRKNIQYF.

The chain has TRBV7-8 and TRBJ2-2; 9 bases line up with TRBD1. Germline lookup yields CDR1 SGHVS and CDR2 FQNEAQ. The CDR3 spans 14 residues. With 5 bases clipped from V and 7 bases from J, the junction kept 5 bases outside the gene matches. CDR3 in amino acids: CASSRDRVIGELFF. DNA for the CDR3: TGTGCCAGCAGCAGGGACAGGGTCATCGGGGAGCTGTTTTTT.

This chain connects TRBV7-2 to TRBJ1-2, with 8 bases lining up with TRBD1. The CDR3 is made up of 15 amino acids. From germline, CDR1 is SGHTA and CDR2 FQGNSA. V gave up 1 base and J gave up 4 bases; unmatched junction bases: 5. This CDR3 is CASSLEGQASYGYTF. The CDR3 DNA sequence: TGTGCCAGCAGCTTAGAGGGACAGGCATCCTATGGCTACACCTTC. Based on the CDR3 plus reference TRBV7-2 and TRBJ1-2, the full variable domain is GAGVSQSPSNKVTEKGKDVELRCDPISGHTALYWYRQSLGQGLEFLIYFQGNSAPDKSGLPSDRFSAERTGGSVSTLTIQRTQQEDSAVYLCASSLEGQASYGYTFGSGTRLTVV.

Only a few counts were recorded for this clonotype. The chain uses TRBV7-9 and TRBJ2-2, with 8 bases identical to TRBD1. The CDR3 length is 13 residues. The ends lost 5 bases at V and 6 bases at J; junction bases unmatched: 2. CDR1 and CDR2 (germline): SEHNR, FQNEAQ (reference sequence). CDR3 loop: CASSIRGPGELFF. In DNA, the CDR3 is TGTGCCAGCAGCATCAGGGGGCCCGGGGAGCTGTTTTTT.

This clonotype occurred a few times. The chain couples TRBV4-3 to TRBJ1-2, with 8 bases that match TRBD1. This CDR3 is built from 17 residues. Germline loops: CDR1 LGHNA, CDR2 YSLEER. Germline trimming cut 0 bases from V and 4 bases from J; bases unmatched to any gene: 10. CDR3 DNA sequence: TGCGCCAGCAGCCAAGAACCGCTCTCGGACAGGGCCTATGGCTACACCTTC. This codes for CASSQEPLSDRAYGYTF.

This clonotype was counted between two and nine times. The gene calls are TRBV7-9 and TRBJ2-1, with 9 bases matching TRBD2. Trimming took 5 bases from V and 8 from J; bases not matched to a gene: 13. This CDR3 is 16 amino acids long. Per germline, CDR1 SEHNR and CDR2 FQNEAQ (reference sequence). The CDR3 region is CASSPRFSGRIDEQFF. CDR3 bases: TGTGCCAGCAGCCCTCGCTTTAGCGGGAGAATCGATGAGCAGTTCTTC.

The chain uses TRBV6-1 and TRBJ1-4; TRBD1 matches 11 bases. The CDR3 has 17 amino acids. Per the germline V gene, CDR1 is MNHNS and CDR2 is SASEGT. Trimming removed 7 bases from V and 0 bases from J; junction bases left unmatched: 7. CDR3 protein: CASNKDRGRATNEKLFF. In nucleotides, the CDR3 is TGTGCCAGCAATAAGGACAGGGGGCGAGCAACTAATGAAAAACTGTTTTTT.

This clonotype occurred a few times. This chain joins TRBV5-1 and TRBJ2-6; D is uncertain. V was clipped by 0 bases and J by 0 bases, with 7 bases between them. The CDR3 consists of 16 residues. From germline, CDR1 is SGHRS and CDR2 YFSETQ. CDR3 DNA: TGCGCCAGCAGCTTGGGCCCCACCTCTGGGGCCAACGTCCTGACTTTC. This encodes CASSLGPTSGANVLTF.